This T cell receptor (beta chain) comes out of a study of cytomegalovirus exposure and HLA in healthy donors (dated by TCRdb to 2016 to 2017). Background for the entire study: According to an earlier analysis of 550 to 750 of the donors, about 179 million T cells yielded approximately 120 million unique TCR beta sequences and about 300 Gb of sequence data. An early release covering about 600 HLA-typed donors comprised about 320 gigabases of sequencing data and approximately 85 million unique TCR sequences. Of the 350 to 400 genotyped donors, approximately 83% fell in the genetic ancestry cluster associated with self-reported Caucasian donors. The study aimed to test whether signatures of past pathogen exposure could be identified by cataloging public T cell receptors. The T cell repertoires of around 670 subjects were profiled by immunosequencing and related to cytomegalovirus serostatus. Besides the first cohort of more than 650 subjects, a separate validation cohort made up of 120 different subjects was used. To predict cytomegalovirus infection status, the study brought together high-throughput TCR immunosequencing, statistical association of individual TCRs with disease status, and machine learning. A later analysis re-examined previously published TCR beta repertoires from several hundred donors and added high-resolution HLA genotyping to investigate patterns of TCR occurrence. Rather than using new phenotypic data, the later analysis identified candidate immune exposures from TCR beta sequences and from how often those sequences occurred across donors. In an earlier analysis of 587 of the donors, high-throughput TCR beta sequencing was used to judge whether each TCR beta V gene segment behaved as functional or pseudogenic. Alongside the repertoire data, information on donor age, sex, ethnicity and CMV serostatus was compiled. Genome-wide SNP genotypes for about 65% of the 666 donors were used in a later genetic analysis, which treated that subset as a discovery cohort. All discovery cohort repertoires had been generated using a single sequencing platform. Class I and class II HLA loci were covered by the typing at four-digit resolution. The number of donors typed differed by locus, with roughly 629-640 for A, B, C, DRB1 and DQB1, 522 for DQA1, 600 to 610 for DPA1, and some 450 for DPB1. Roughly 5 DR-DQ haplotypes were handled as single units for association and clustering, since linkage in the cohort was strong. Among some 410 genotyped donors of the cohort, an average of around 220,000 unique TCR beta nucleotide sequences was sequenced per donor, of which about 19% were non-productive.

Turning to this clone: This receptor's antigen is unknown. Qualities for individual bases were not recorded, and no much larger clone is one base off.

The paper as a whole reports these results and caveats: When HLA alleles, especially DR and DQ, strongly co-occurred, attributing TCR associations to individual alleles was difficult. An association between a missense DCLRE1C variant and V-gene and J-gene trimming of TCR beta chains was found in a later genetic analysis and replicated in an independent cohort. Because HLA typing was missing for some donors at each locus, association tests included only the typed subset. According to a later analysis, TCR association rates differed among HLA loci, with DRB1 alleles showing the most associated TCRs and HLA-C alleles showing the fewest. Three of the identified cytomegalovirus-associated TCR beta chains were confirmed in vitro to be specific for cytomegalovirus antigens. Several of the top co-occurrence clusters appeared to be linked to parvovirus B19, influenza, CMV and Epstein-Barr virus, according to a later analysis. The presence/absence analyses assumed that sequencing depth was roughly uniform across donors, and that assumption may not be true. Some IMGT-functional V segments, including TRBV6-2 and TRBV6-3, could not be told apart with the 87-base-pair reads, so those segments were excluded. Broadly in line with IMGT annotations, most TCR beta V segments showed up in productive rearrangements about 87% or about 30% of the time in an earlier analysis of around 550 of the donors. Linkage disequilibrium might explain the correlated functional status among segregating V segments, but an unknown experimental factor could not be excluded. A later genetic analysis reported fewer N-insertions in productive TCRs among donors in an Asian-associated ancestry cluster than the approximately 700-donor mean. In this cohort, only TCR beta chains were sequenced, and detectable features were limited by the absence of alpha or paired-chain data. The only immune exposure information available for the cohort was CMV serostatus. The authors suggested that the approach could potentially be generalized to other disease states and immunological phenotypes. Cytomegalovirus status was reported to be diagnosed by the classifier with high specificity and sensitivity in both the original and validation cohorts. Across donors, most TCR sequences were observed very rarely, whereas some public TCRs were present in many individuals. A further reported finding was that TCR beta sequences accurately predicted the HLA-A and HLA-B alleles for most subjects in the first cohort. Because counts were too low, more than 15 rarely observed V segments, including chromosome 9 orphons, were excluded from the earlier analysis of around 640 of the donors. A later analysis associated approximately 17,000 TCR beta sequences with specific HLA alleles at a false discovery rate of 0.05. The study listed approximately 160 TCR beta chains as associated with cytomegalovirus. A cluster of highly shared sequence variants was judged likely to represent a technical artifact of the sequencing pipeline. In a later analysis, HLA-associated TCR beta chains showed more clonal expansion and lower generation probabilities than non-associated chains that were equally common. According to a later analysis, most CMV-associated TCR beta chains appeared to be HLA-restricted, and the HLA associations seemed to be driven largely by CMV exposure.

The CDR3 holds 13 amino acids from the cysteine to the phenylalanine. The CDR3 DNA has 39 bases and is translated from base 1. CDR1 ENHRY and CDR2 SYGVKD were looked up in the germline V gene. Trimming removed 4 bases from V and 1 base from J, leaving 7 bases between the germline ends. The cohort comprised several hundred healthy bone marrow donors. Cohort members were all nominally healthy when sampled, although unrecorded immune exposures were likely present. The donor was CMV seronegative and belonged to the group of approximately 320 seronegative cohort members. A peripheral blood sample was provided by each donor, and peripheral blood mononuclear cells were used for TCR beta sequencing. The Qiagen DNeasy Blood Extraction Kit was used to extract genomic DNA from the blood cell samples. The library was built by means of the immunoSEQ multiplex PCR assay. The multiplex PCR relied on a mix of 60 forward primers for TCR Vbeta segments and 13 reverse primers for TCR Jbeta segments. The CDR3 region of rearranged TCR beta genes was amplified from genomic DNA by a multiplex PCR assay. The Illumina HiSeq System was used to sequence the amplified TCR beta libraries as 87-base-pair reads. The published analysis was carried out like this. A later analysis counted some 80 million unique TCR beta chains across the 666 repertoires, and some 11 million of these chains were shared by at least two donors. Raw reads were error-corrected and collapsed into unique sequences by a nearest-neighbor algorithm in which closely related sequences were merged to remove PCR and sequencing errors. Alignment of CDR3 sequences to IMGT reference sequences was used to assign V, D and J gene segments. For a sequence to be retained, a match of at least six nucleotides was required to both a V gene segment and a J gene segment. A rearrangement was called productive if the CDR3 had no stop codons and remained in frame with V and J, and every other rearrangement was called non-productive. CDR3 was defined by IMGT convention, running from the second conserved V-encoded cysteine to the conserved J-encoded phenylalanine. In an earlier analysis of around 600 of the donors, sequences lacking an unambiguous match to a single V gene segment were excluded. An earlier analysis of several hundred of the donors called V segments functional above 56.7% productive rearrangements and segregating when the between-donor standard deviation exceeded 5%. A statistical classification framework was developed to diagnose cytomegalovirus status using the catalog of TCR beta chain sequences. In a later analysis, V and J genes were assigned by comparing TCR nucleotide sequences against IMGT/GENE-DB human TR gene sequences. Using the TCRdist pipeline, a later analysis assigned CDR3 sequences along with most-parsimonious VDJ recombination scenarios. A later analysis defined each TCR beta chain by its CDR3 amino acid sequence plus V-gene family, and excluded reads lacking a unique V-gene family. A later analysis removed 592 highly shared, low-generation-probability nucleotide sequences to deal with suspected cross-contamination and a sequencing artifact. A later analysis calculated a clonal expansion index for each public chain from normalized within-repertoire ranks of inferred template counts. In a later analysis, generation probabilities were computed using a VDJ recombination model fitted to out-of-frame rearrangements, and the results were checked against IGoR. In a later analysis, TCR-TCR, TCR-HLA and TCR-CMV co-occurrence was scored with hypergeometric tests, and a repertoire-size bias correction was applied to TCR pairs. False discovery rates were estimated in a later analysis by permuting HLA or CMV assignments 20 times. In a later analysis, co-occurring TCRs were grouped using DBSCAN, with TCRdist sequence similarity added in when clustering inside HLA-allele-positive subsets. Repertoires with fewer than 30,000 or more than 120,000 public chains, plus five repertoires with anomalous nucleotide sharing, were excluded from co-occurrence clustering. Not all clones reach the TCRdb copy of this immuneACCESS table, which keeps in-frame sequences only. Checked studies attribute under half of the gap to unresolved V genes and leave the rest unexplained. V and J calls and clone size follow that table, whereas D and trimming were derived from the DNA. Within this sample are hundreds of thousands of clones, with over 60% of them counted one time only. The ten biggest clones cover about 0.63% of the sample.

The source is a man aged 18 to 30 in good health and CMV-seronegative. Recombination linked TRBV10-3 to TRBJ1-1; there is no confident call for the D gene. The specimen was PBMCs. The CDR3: CAISAGENTEAFF. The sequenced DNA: TGTGCCATCAGTGCCGGGGAGAACACTGAAGCTTTCTTT.